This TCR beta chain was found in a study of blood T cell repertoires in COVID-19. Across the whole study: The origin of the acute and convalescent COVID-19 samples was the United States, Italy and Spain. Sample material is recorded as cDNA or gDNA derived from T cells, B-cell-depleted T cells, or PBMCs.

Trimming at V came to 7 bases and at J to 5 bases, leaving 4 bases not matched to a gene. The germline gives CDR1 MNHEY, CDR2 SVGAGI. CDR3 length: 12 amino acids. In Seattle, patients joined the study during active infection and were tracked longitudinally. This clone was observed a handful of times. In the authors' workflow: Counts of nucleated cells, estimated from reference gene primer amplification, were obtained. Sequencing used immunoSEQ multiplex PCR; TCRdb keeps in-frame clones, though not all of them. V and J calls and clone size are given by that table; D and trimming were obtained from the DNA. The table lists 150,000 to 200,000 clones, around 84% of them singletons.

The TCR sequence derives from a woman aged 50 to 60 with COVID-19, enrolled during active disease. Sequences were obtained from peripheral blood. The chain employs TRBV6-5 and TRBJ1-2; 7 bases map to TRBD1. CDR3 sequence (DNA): TGTGCCAGCACTAAGACAGGGTATGGCTACACCTTC. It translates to CASTKTGYGYTF.